This T cell receptor beta chain was observed in a study of blood T cell repertoires in COVID-19. Study details: Acute and convalescent COVID-19 specimens originated in the United States, Italy and Spain. In each case, the material was cDNA or gDNA derived from T cells, B-cell-depleted T cells, or PBMCs.

The V gene end was trimmed by 2 bases and the J gene end by 5 bases; junction bases not matched to a gene: 3. Germline loops: CDR1 MDHEN, CDR2 SYDVKM. This CDR3 has 14 residues. Authors' methods: Estimation of nucleated cell counts was performed using reference gene primer amplification. Clones were sequenced by immunoSEQ multiplex PCR, and TCRdb holds only the in-frame ones, with some missing. For V, J and clone size, that table is used; D and trimming come from the DNA. In the table there are some 200,000 clones, 80% of which are singletons. The sample taken for sequencing was peripheral blood. The receptor comes from a human donor in a cohort sampled during active COVID-19. This chain connects TRBV28 to TRBJ2-3; 8 bases line up with TRBD2. Here the CDR3 reads CASSLKRGIDTQYF. The CDR3 DNA is TGTGCCAGCAGTTTAAAGCGGGGGATAGATACGCAGTATTTT.